The 17 T cell receptor beta chains presented below share a single source sample, sequenced in a study of blood T cell repertoires in COVID-19. Assay: immunoSEQ multiplex PCR; the TCRdb copy retains only in-frame clones and omits some. The profile covers some 130,000 clones, with approximately 90% appearing a single time and around 3.2% taken by the ten largest. Sequences were obtained from peripheral blood. The receptors derive from a man aged 55 to 70 with active or convalescent COVID-19.

The chain has TRBV27 and TRBJ2-6; TRBD2 aligns across 7 bases. The CDR3 totals 19 residues. After removal of 3 bases from V and 0 bases from J, the junction contained 11 bases not matched to a gene. Per the germline V gene, CDR1 is MNHEY and CDR2 is SMNVEV (reference sequence). As DNA, the CDR3 is TGTGCCAGCAGTTTGGGGGGGTTAACCAGTGCCTCTGGGGCCAACGTCCTGACTTTC. Its protein is CASSLGGLTSASGANVLTF. Full variable domain (remainder filled in from reference TRBV27 and TRBJ2-6): EAQVTQNPRYLITVTGKKLTVTCSQNMNHEYMSWYRQDPGLGLRQIYYSMNVEVTDKGDVPEGYKVSRKEKRNFPLILESPSPNQTSLYFCASSLGGLTSASGANVLTFGAGSRLTVL.

This clone was recorded a few times. J is TRBJ2-5 and V is TRBV27; 7 nucleotides match TRBD1. The CDR3 extends over 15 amino acids. Germline-derived CDR1 and CDR2 are MNHEY and SMNVEV (reference sequence). J lost 5 bases, V lost 6 bases, and 12 bases had no gene match. The CDR3 region has the DNA TGTGCCAGCAGGCACCAGGGGGTTTTGCGGGAGACCCAGTACTTC. This translates into CASRHQGVLRETQYF.

CDR3 loop: CASSQDENSGSYSYNEQFF. The CDR3 bases are TGTGCCAGCAGCCAAGATGAGAATAGCGGGAGTTATTCCTACAATGAGCAGTTCTTC. The chain carries TRBV4-2 and TRBJ2-1; 9 bases are shared with TRBD2. The CDR3 has 19 residues. The ends lost 0 bases at V and 1 base at J; junction bases unmatched: 10. Looked up from germline, CDR1 is LGHNA and CDR2 is YNFKEQ.

This clone was observed once. The genes are TRBV2 and TRBJ2-3, with 10 bases fitting TRBD2. The CDR3 totals 15 residues. Trimming removed 8 bases from V and 0 bases from J; junction bases left unmatched: 5. Germline V CDR1 and CDR2: SNHLY, FYNNEI. Here the CDR3 reads CASAGLALSTDTQYF. CDR3 DNA sequence: TGTGCCAGCGCGGGACTAGCGTTAAGCACAGATACGCAGTATTTT.

The rearrangement uses TRBV24-1 and TRBJ1-5; possibly TRBD1 for D (6 bases). The germline CDR1 and CDR2 sequences are KGHDR and SFDVKD. The CDR3 runs 16 residues. The V and J ends lost 5 bases and 7 bases respectively, with 20 bases between them. DNA of the CDR3: TGTGCCACCAGTGGGGGCCAGGGGATGGCGTACCAGCCCCAGCATTTT. This translates into CATSGGQGMAYQPQHF.

The CDR3 region is CASSRGNKETQYF. The CDR3 DNA follows: TGTGCCAGCAGTCGAGGGAATAAAGAGACCCAGTACTTC. This rearrangement joins TRBV2 to TRBJ2-5; weak D call: TRBD2 (5 bases). Germline lookup yields CDR1 SNHLY and CDR2 FYNNEI. Trimming left V 5 bases short and J 3 bases short, with 10 bases between. This CDR3 spans 13 amino acids.

The chain combines TRBV4-3 with TRBJ1-6; 11 bases fit TRBD1. The CDR3 spans 19 residues. With V trimmed by 0 bases and J by 8 bases, 12 bases remained unmatched. The V gene's germline CDR1 is LGHNA and CDR2 YSLEER. The CDR3 DNA follows: TGCGCCAGCAGCCAAGATCTAGGACAGGGGGCAGGGAGGGATTCACCCCTCCACTTT. Residues: CASSQDLGQGAGRDSPLHF.

This rearrangement joins TRBV28 to TRBJ1-3; D remains unclear. Looked up from germline, CDR1 is MDHEN and CDR2 is SYDVKM. V lost 4 bases to trimming and J lost 1 base, with 8 bases between them. CDR3 length: 14 residues. The CDR3 spells CASSSFLSGNTIYF. The CDR3 DNA sequence: TGTGCCAGCAGTTCCTTTCTTTCTGGAAACACCATATATTTT.

The chain couples TRBV6-2 or TRBV6-3 to TRBJ2-1; TRBD2 aligns across 8 bases. The CDR3 consists of 14 residues. The trim removed 0 bases at V and 6 bases at J, leaving 1 base unmatched. Germline CDR1 MNHEY, CDR2 SVGEGT. The CDR3 loop is CASSYSLAVNEQFF. As DNA, the CDR3 is TGTGCCAGCAGTTACTCACTAGCGGTCAATGAGCAGTTCTTC.

The rearrangement links TRBV6-6 to TRBJ2-2, with TRBD2 matching over 8 bases. CDR3 length equals 14 residues. Germline lookup yields CDR1 MNHNY and CDR2 SVGAGI (reference sequence). The trim removed 8 bases at V and 4 bases at J, leaving 6 bases unmatched. The CDR3 spells CASSGGARTGELFF. DNA for the CDR3: TGTGCCAGCTCCGGGGGGGCGCGCACCGGGGAGCTGTTTTTT.

This chain uses TRBV5-6 with TRBJ1-5; D unresolved. The V and J ends lost 0 bases and 4 bases respectively, with 8 bases between them. The CDR3 spans 14 residues. The germline V gene has CDR1 SGHDT and CDR2 YYEEEE. The CDR3, as DNA: TGTGCCAGCAGCTTGGCCCGCAGTAATCAGCCCCAGCATTTT. Its translation is CASSLARSNQPQHF.

A remark on this clone: The same CDR3 also results from other DNA sequences found in this sample. The chain joins TRBV27 to TRBJ1-1; 8 nucleotides align to TRBD1. Trimming removed 6 bases from V and 1 base from J; junction bases left unmatched: 7. The germline V gene has CDR1 MNHEY and CDR2 SMNVEV (reference sequence). This CDR3 has 15 residues. The CDR3 DNA follows: TGTGCCAGCAGCCTCAGGGGGCCCGAGAACACTGAAGCTTTCTTT. This translates into CASSLRGPENTEAFF.

The chain carries TRBV30 and TRBJ1-1; D uncertain. This CDR3 has 16 amino acids. Trimming removed 1 base at V and 0 bases at J, with 15 bases between. Germline V gene sequence: CDR1 GTSNPN, CDR2 SVGIG (reference sequence). The DNA for the CDR3 is TGTGCCTGGAGTGGATGGAGGCTAGGATTGAACACTGAAGCTTTCTTT. Translating it yields CAWSGWRLGLNTEAFF.

The chain combines TRBV5-1 with TRBJ2-5, with 8 positions matching TRBD2. V was pared by 3 bases and J by 1 base, with 2 bases of the junction left unmatched. This CDR3 region has 14 residues. CDR1 is SGHRS, CDR2 YFSETQ, per germline. The CDR3 reads CASSSGGAQETQYF. CDR3 coding DNA: TGCGCCAGCAGCTCCGGGGGGGCCCAAGAGACCCAGTACTTC.

The chain combines TRBV7-9 with TRBJ2-2; TRBD2 agrees at 11 bases. This CDR3 region has 16 residues. Trimming at V came to 3 bases and at J to 5 bases, leaving 5 bases not matched to a gene. Looked up from germline, CDR1 is SEHNR and CDR2 is FQNEAQ (reference sequence). The chain's CDR3 is CASSFTLAGATGELFF. The DNA of the CDR3 is TGTGCCAGCAGCTTTACACTAGCGGGAGCTACCGGGGAGCTGTTTTTT. The entire variable domain, with the rest obtained from reference TRBV7-9 and TRBJ2-2, is as follows: DTGVSQNPRHKITKRGQNVTFRCDPISEHNRLYWYRQTLGQGPEFLTYFQNEAQLEKSRLLSDRFSAERPKGSFSTLEIQRTEQGDSAMYLCASSFTLAGATGELFFGEGSRLTVL.

The rearrangement links TRBV4-1 to TRBJ2-7; D is possibly TRBD2 (6 bases). Germline V gene data show CDR1 as MGHRA and CDR2 as YSYEKL. The CDR3 is 13 residues long. Trimming removed 4 bases from V and 3 bases from J, with 10 bases in between. The CDR3 spells CASSRLGLYEQYF. CDR3 nucleotides: TGCGCCAGCAGCCGCTTGGGACTCTACGAGCAGTACTTC.

The chain has TRBV28 and TRBJ1-2; 8 bases map to TRBD1. CDR3 length equals 14 residues. Germline-derived CDR1 and CDR2 are MDHEN and SYDVKM. V was clipped by 5 bases and J by 3 bases; unmatched bases: 5. The DNA for the CDR3 is TGTGCCAGCAGTATCCCGACAGGGGACTATGGCTACACCTTC. Its protein product is CASSIPTGDYGYTF.